This TCR beta chain emerged from a study of T cell repertoires in cytomegalovirus infection. This clonotype was found a few times. The junction differs from germline at one of its ends, possibly a read error. TCRdb processed the reads anew with MiXCR; each CDR3 protein has one entry. Of about 150,000 distinct CDR3 sequences in the sample, roughly a quarter are singletons; the top ten hold 11%. This CDR3 region has 14 residues. Germline CDR1 reads SSHAT; CDR2 reads FNYEAQ (reference sequence). This receptor was identified in a human donor in good health (CMV status not recorded). Some clones in this sample may be carry-over from other donors' samples. The chain is built from TRBV7-7 and TRBJ2-5, with D maybe TRBD1 (6 bases). Sequencing used PBMCs. The CDR3 DNA reads as TGTGCTAGCAGCCGTAGGGACACCGGAGAGACCCAGTACTTC. Its translation: CASSRRDTGETQYF. Filled out from reference TRBV7-7 and TRBJ2-5, the complete variable domain reads GAGVSQSPRYKVTKRGQDVTLRCDPISSHATLYWYQQALGQGPEFLTYFNYEAQPDKSGLPSDRFSAERPEGSISTLTIQRTEQRDSAMYRCASSRRDTGETQYFGPGTRLLVL.